The 28 T cell receptor beta chains given below trace back to one sample, sequenced in a study of blood T cell repertoires in COVID-19. The method was immunoSEQ multiplex PCR; TCRdb's version includes in-frame clones alone and lacks a portion of them. The data contain roughly 190,000 clones, about 88% of them seen just once; the ten biggest clones take up about 4.5%. The sequenced sample was peripheral blood. The receptor source for this set is a human donor in a cohort sampled during active COVID-19.

The V and J genes are TRBV6-6 and TRBJ1-5; 9 bases fit TRBD1. There are 15 residues in the CDR3. Trimming removed 4 bases from V and 1 base from J; junction bases left unmatched: 2. Germline V gene data show CDR1 as MNHNY and CDR2 as SVGAGI (reference sequence). The CDR3 region is CASSFGQGSNQPQHF. CDR3 in DNA: TGTGCCAGCAGTTTTGGACAGGGGAGCAATCAGCCCCAGCATTTT.

This clone was seen more than once but under ten times. The chain uses TRBV30 and TRBJ2-2; 13 bases map to TRBD2. The CDR3 has 16 residues. Germline loops: CDR1 GTSNPN, CDR2 SVGIG (reference sequence). Trimming at V came to 2 bases and at J to 5 bases, leaving 5 bases not matched to a gene. The CDR3 coding sequence is TGTGCCTGGAGTAGACTAGCGGGAGGCGGGACCGGGGAGCTGTTTTTT. It yields the protein CAWSRLAGGGTGELFF.

The chain employs TRBV7-6 and TRBJ2-3, with 9 bases aligning to TRBD1. Germline V gene data show CDR1 as SGHVS and CDR2 as FNYEAQ. Trimming took 3 bases from V and 5 from J; bases not matched to a gene: 9. The CDR3 runs 16 residues. CDR3 residues: CASSFQTGGDLDTQYF. CDR3 coding DNA: TGTGCCAGCAGCTTCCAGACAGGGGGGGACTTAGATACGCAGTATTTT. The entire variable domain, with the rest obtained from reference TRBV7-6 and TRBJ2-3, is as follows: GAGVSQSPRYKVTKRGQDVALRCDPISGHVSLYWYRQALGQGPEFLTYFNYEAQQDKSGLPNDRFSAERPEGSISTLTIQRTEQRDSAMYRCASSFQTGGDLDTQYFGPGTRLTVL.

This clone was recorded a few times. The chain couples TRBV9 to TRBJ1-1; 8 bases are a match to TRBD1. CDR3 length: 12 amino acids. V lost 3 bases to trimming and J lost 5 bases; unmatched junction nucleotides: 0. Germline V gives CDR1 SGDLS, CDR2 YYNGEE. The CDR3 DNA reads TGTGCCAGCAGCGGGGACAGGACTGAAGCTTTCTTT. Protein sequence: CASSGDRTEAFF.

The rearrangement uses TRBV24-1 and TRBJ2-5; TRBD2 agrees at 10 bases. Germline CDR1 reads KGHDR; CDR2 reads SFDVKD. Losses at the gene ends were 4 bases for V and 5 bases for J; bases not matched to a gene: 12. This CDR3 has 17 residues. CDR3 loop: CATSEPRQREGLETQYF. DNA of the CDR3: TGTGCCACCAGTGAACCCCGTCAGCGGGAGGGCCTTGAGACCCAGTACTTC.

CDR3 in amino acids: CASSLTPNRVMDGCNQPQHF. CDR3 in DNA: TGCGCCAGCAGCTTGACCCCCAACAGGGTTATGGATGGTTGCAATCAGCCCCAGCATTTT. The chain joins TRBV5-1 to TRBJ1-5; possibly TRBD1 for D (6 bases). The CDR3 sequence is 20 residues long. Trimming cost V 1 base and J 2 bases, with 25 bases left between them. The V gene's germline CDR1 is SGHRS and CDR2 YFSETQ.

This chain links TRBV24-1 with TRBJ1-5; TRBD1 might be the D (6 bases). The length of the CDR3 is 15 residues. Trimming took off 6 bases at V and 5 bases at J, with 16 bases between the two ends. Germline V CDR1 and CDR2: KGHDR, SFDVKD. CDR3 region: CATSSAGVMDQPQHF. The CDR3 DNA reads as TGTGCCACCAGTTCGGCAGGGGTGATGGATCAGCCCCAGCATTTT.

The chain is built from TRBV10-3 and TRBJ1-3; D call uncertain. Germline CDR1 is ENHRY and CDR2 is SYGVKD. The V gene lost 0 bases and the J gene lost 1 base, with 7 bases spanning the gap. The CDR3 is 15 residues long. The CDR3 sequence: CAISESGGSGNTIYF. For the CDR3, the DNA is TGTGCCATCAGTGAGTCGGGCGGGTCTGGAAACACCATATATTTT.

This chain links TRBV18 with TRBJ2-7; D possibly corresponds to TRBD1 (5 bases). The CDR3 spans 14 residues. Per germline, CDR1 KGHSH and CDR2 LQKENI. Trimming left V 5 bases short and J 5 bases short, with 16 bases between. CDR3 sequence reads: CASSADWGGNEQYF. The DNA for the CDR3 is TGTGCCAGCTCAGCGGATTGGGGCGGCAACGAGCAGTACTTC.

The rearrangement uses TRBV4-3 and TRBJ2-1, with 8 positions matching TRBD2. CDR1 and CDR2 (germline): LGHNA, YSLEER. CDR3 length equals 16 residues. J lost 2 bases, V lost 0 bases, and 3 bases had no gene match. Here the CDR3 DNA reads TGCGCCAGCAGCCAAGATACAGCGGGAGCCTACAATGAGCAGTTCTTC. Its translation: CASSQDTAGAYNEQFF.

The rearrangement uses TRBV6-2 or TRBV6-3 and TRBJ2-1; 7 nucleotides line up with TRBD2. The CDR3 totals 17 residues. Germline assignment: CDR1 MNHEY and CDR2 SVGEGT. With 6 bases clipped from V and 0 bases from J, the junction kept 11 bases outside the gene matches. The CDR3 loop reads CASSRTGTKSSYNEQFF. In nucleotides, the CDR3 is TGTGCCAGCAGCCGCACCGGGACTAAAAGCTCCTACAATGAGCAGTTCTTC.

V usage is TRBV3-1 (or the pseudogene TRBV3-2) and J usage is TRBJ1-2; 7 bases align to TRBD1. V lost 3 bases and J lost 4; bases outside the gene matches: 8. CDR1 is LGHDT and CDR2 is YNNKEL in the germline V gene (reference sequence). This CDR3 has 15 residues. The CDR3 nucleotides are TGTGCCAGCAGCCAGGCCGGACAGGCCTTCTATGGCTACACCTTC. Its protein product is CASSQAGQAFYGYTF.

The CDR3 loop is CASSYPGQGYEQYF. The CDR3 DNA reads as TGTGCCAGCAGTTACCCCGGACAAGGCTACGAGCAGTACTTC. V and J are TRBV6-6 and TRBJ2-7, with D perhaps matching TRBD1 (5 bases). V lost 2 bases, J lost 3 bases, and 11 bases lay in between. The CDR3 extends over 14 amino acids. Looked up from germline, CDR1 is MNHNY and CDR2 is SVGAGI (reference sequence).

J is TRBJ1-2 and V is TRBV18; D is uncertain. This CDR3 is 14 amino acids long. From germline, CDR1 is KGHSH and CDR2 LQKENI. V shed 4 bases and J shed 2 bases, with 11 bases lying between them. The CDR3, as DNA: TGTGCCAGCTCACTCGAGGCGTTAAACTATGGCTACACCTTC. Translating gives CASSLEALNYGYTF. The full variable domain, its missing parts supplied by reference TRBV18 and TRBJ1-2, is NAGVMQNPRHLVRRRGQEARLRCSPMKGHSHVYWYRQLPEEGLKFMVYLQKENIIDESGMPKERFSAEFPKEGPSILRIQQVVRGDSAAYFCASSLEALNYGYTFGSGTRLTVV.

In this sample, this clone turned up once. This rearrangement joins TRBV29-1 to TRBJ1-2, with 7 bases lining up with TRBD1. The CDR3 runs 11 residues. J gave up 8 bases and V 4 bases, and 4 bases lay outside the gene matches. Germline V gene lookup returns CDR1 SQVTM and CDR2 ANQGSEA. The CDR3 loop is CSVARQGGYTF. CDR3 bases: TGCAGCGTTGCACGACAGGGAGGCTACACCTTC.

The gene calls are TRBV5-1 and TRBJ1-6; D unresolved. CDR3 length: 15 amino acids. Trimming shortened V by 4 bases and J by 4 bases, and 12 bases separated the two germline ends. The germline gives CDR1 SGHRS, CDR2 YFSETQ. The CDR3 bases are TGCGCCAGCAGCCGTGGGTCACAGTATAATTCACCCCTCCACTTT. Amino acids: CASSRGSQYNSPLHF.

The rearrangement links TRBV6-2 or TRBV6-3 to TRBJ2-7; TRBD1 might be the D (6 bases). Germline-derived CDR1 and CDR2 are MNHEY and SVGEGT. The CDR3 covers 14 residues. V was trimmed by 6 bases and J by 2 bases, leaving 14 bases between them. CDR3 in amino acids: CASSPQGNTYEQYF. In DNA, the CDR3 is TGTGCCAGCAGCCCACAGGGAAATACCTACGAGCAGTACTTC.

The V call is TRBV19, the J call TRBJ2-5; 13 bases fit TRBD2. CDR1 is LNHDA, CDR2 SQIVND, per germline (reference sequence). V was pared by 6 bases and J by 5 bases, with 6 bases of the junction left unmatched. CDR3 size: 15 residues. The CDR3 sequence: CASRRTSGSDETQYF. CDR3 nucleotide sequence: TGTGCCAGTAGGAGGACTAGCGGGAGTGATGAGACCCAGTACTTC. The full variable domain, completed using reference TRBV19 and TRBJ2-5, is DGGITQSPKYLFRKEGQNVTLSCEQNLNHDAMYWYRQDPGQGLRLIYYSQIVNDFQKGDIAEGYSVSREKKESFPLTVTSAQKNPTAFYLCASRRTSGSDETQYFGPGTRLLVL.

The chain couples TRBV5-6 to TRBJ1-4; TRBD1 is a possible D gene (6 bases). V lost 0 bases and J 8 bases, leaving 17 bases between the germline ends. The CDR3 consists of 16 residues. Germline assignment: CDR1 SGHDT and CDR2 YYEEEE. The CDR3 coding sequence is TGTGCCAGCAGCTTGGGGACAGAAAAGGACTCCGAAAAACTGTTTTTT. Amino acid sequence: CASSLGTEKDSEKLFF.

The chain has TRBV15 and TRBJ2-3; 9 bases fit TRBD1. The CDR3 contains 15 residues. Trimming cost V 1 base and J 5 bases; bases outside gene matches: 4. Germline CDR1 LNHNV, CDR2 YYDKDF (reference sequence). This CDR3 is CATSRGTGVVDTQYF. In DNA, the CDR3 is TGTGCCACCAGCAGAGGGACAGGGGTGGTAGATACGCAGTATTTT.

This sequence joins TRBV9 and TRBJ2-7; D may be TRBD1 (5 bases). CDR3 length equals 14 residues. The germline gives CDR1 SGDLS, CDR2 YYNGEE. V lost 4 bases and J lost 3, with 14 bases in between. The CDR3 DNA reads TGTGCCAGCAGCCCTTCGGCCAGGGACTACGAGCAGTACTTC. This encodes CASSPSARDYEQYF. The full variable domain, with the rest looked up from reference TRBV9 and TRBJ2-7, is DSGVTQTPKHLITATGQRVTLRCSPRSGDLSVYWYQQSLDQGLQFLIQYYNGEERAKGNILERFSAQQFPDLHSELNLSSLELGDSALYFCASSPSARDYEQYFGPGTRLTVT.

V and J are TRBV2 and TRBJ2-1; TRBD2 is a possible D gene (6 bases). V was trimmed by 5 bases and J by 0 bases, leaving 17 bases between them. The CDR3 length is 17 residues. CDR1 and CDR2 from the germline V gene are SNHLY and FYNNEI. The CDR3 DNA follows: TGTGCCAGCAGTACCTTAGAGTGGGGGGACTCCTACAATGAGCAGTTCTTC. Translating it yields CASSTLEWGDSYNEQFF.

The rearrangement uses TRBV29-1 and TRBJ2-2; 9 nucleotides line up with TRBD1. Germline loops: CDR1 SQVTM, CDR2 ANQGSEA. The CDR3 has 16 amino acids. The V segment lost 5 bases and the J segment 5 bases; nucleotides outside the gene matches: 12. The CDR3 bases are TGCAGCGTTTGGGGTGGGCCACAGGGGGCAACCGGGGAGCTGTTTTTT. Translation: CSVWGGPQGATGELFF.

This sequence joins TRBV7-2 and TRBJ2-5; 10 nucleotides match TRBD2. Germline lookup yields CDR1 SGHTA and CDR2 FQGNSA. V lost 1 base and J lost 5; bases outside the gene matches: 4. This CDR3 is built from 15 residues. This chain's CDR3 is CASSLDAAGGETQYF. For the CDR3, the DNA is TGTGCCAGCAGCTTAGACGCAGCGGGGGGGGAGACCCAGTACTTC.

The chain recombines TRBV7-2 with TRBJ2-4; 7 nucleotides align to TRBD1. V trimming: 1 base; J trimming: 14 bases; junction bases outside the gene matches: 11. The CDR3 totals 14 residues. Looked up from germline, CDR1 is SGHTA and CDR2 is FQGNSA. In DNA, the CDR3 is TGTGCCAGCAGCTTAGACTATCCGGGACAGAGGGAGTACTTC. The encoded protein is CASSLDYPGQREYF. The whole variable domain, remainder taken from reference TRBV7-2 and TRBJ2-4, is GAGVSQSPSNKVTEKGKDVELRCDPISGHTALYWYRQSLGQGLEFLIYFQGNSAPDKSGLPSDRFSAERTGGSVSTLTIQRTQQEDSAVYLCASSLDYPGQREYFGAGTRLSVL.

This clone appeared a single time. V gene TRBV25-1 combines with J gene TRBJ1-3; no clear D gene. V was clipped by 6 bases and J by 1 base, with 7 bases between them. The CDR3 has 13 residues. The germline V gene encodes CDR1 MGHDK and CDR2 SYGVNS. The CDR3 DNA follows: TGTGCCAGCAGGCCGGGGTCTGGAAACACCATATATTTT. It specifies CASRPGSGNTIYF.

The chain carries TRBV9 and TRBJ2-7; D not resolved. The CDR3 runs 12 residues. Trimming stripped 3 bases from V and 3 bases from J, with 7 bases between. The germline gives CDR1 SGDLS, CDR2 YYNGEE. The DNA of the CDR3 is TGTGCCAGCAGCGCAAACAGCTACGAGCAGTACTTC. Protein: CASSANSYEQYF. Based on the CDR3 plus reference TRBV9 and TRBJ2-7, the full variable domain is DSGVTQTPKHLITATGQRVTLRCSPRSGDLSVYWYQQSLDQGLQFLIQYYNGEERAKGNILERFSAQQFPDLHSELNLSSLELGDSALYFCASSANSYEQYFGPGTRLTVT.

The chain has TRBV27 and TRBJ1-1; unclear D gene. This CDR3 is 13 amino acids long. Trimming took off 5 bases at V and 2 bases at J, with 9 bases between the two ends. Germline V CDR1 and CDR2: MNHEY, SMNVEV (reference sequence). CDR3 coding DNA: TGTGCCAGCAGTAGTCAGACAAACACTGAAGCTTTCTTT. Translation gives CASSSQTNTEAFF.